A few counts support the clone carrying this TCR beta chain. This entry is derived from a study of T-cell memory formation after mild COVID-19. Trimming pared 0 bases from V and 4 bases from J, leaving 14 bases between. Germline lookup yields CDR1 SGHTA and CDR2 FQGNSA. The CDR3 spans 16 residues. TCR alpha and TCR beta cDNA libraries carrying sample barcodes and UMIs came from 5'RACE with constant-segment primers. From the 5' RACE reads, TCRdb called clonotypes with MiXCR, one entry per CDR3 protein. In the table there are 180,000 or so distinct CDR3 sequences, approximately 16% of which are singletons.

Sequencing was carried out using PBMCs or a T cell subset sorted from them (not recorded which). V usage is TRBV7-2 and J usage is TRBJ2-3, with D perhaps TRBD2 (5 bases). The clonotype originates from an adult woman who had mild COVID-19 (a few samples of this study predate the infection). Cell type and time point are not known. CDR3 residues: CASSLAVPSKADTQYF. DNA for the CDR3: TGTGCCAGCAGCTTAGCGGTACCTAGCAAGGCAGATACGCAGTATTTT.